The clone carrying this T cell receptor beta chain has at least ten counts. The target antigen is unknown. TCRdb recomputed calls from the reads with MiXCR, one row per CDR3 protein. The sample lists 200,000 or so distinct CDR3 sequences; roughly a fifth were seen once. This sample was included in a study of T cell repertoires in cytomegalovirus infection. The overall study: Both CMV infection and a matching HLA type were indicated by public TCR beta signatures.

Looked up from germline, CDR1 is SGHTA and CDR2 is FQGNSA. V dropped 3 bases and J dropped 3; count of bases not matched to a gene: 8. This CDR3 contains 17 residues. Study-level results: HLA-C-restricted CMV clonotypes gave the most frequent clonotype in two of eight donors. Accumulated public TCR beta family frequency recognized individuals carrying CMV together with the relevant HLA.

Sequencing was carried out using PBMCs. This TCR was recovered from a human donor in good health (CMV status not recorded). Some clones in this sample may be carry-over from other donors' samples. V usage is TRBV7-2 and J usage is TRBJ2-2; the match to TRBD1 covers 9 bases. The CDR3 nucleotides read TGTGCCAGCAGCTTCCCACAGGGGGCGAGGGACACCGGGGAGCTGTTTTTT. It is translated as CASSFPQGARDTGELFF.